The 17 T cell receptor beta chains listed next were all sequenced from one sample in a study of blood T cell repertoires in COVID-19. This table comes from immunoSEQ multiplex PCR, and its TCRdb copy is limited to in-frame clones, with some not included. The sample has 200,000 to 300,000 clones, about three quarters seen once. The sequenced sample was peripheral blood. All receptors come from a woman older than 75 with acute or convalescent COVID-19.

V is TRBV7-8 and J is TRBJ2-6, with 7 positions matching TRBD1. Trimming at V came to 5 bases and at J to 0 bases, leaving 13 bases not matched to a gene. The CDR3 is made up of 19 amino acids. Germline CDR1 reads SGHVS; CDR2 reads FQNEAQ. The CDR3 is CASSQTTGRSLSGANVLTF. The CDR3 coding sequence is TGTGCCAGCAGCCAGACGACAGGGAGAAGTCTCTCTGGGGCCAACGTCCTGACTTTC. The full variable domain, in which reference TRBV7-8 and TRBJ2-6 provide the parts outside the CDR3, is GAGVSQSPRYKVAKRGQDVALRCDPISGHVSLFWYQQALGQGPEFLTYFQNEAQLDKSGLPSDRFFAERPEGSVSTLKIQRTQQEDSAVYLCASSQTTGRSLSGANVLTFGAGSRLTVL.

The chain links TRBV4-1 to TRBJ2-1; 10 bases are a match to TRBD2. Looked up from germline, CDR1 is MGHRA and CDR2 is YSYEKL. V gave up 3 bases and J gave up 7 bases; unmatched junction bases: 6. This CDR3 has 15 residues. DNA for the CDR3: TGCGCCAGCAGCCAGACTAGCGGGCTTTCGAATGAGCAGTTCTTC. Translation gives CASSQTSGLSNEQFF.

On this clone: One end of the junction is discordant with germline, which a read error may explain. Other nucleotide sequences from this sample produce the same CDR3. The gene calls are TRBV10-1 and TRBJ1-1; D possibly corresponds to TRBD1 (6 bases). The CDR3 runs 13 residues. The germline V gene encodes CDR1 WNHNN and CDR2 SYGVQD (reference sequence). The CDR3 loop reads CARNRVTKTEAFF. The CDR3 DNA reads TGCGCCAGGAACAGGGTAACGAAAACTGAAGCTTTTTTT.

CDR3 sequence reads: CASSIRLSSDYGYTF. CDR3 nucleotide sequence: TGTGCCAGTAGTATCAGACTCTCATCAGACTATGGCTACACCTTC. The chain recombines TRBV19 with TRBJ1-2, with D hard to call. Germline V lookup: CDR1 LNHDA, CDR2 SQIVND (reference sequence). V gave up 3 bases and J gave up 3 bases, with 14 bases separating them. There are 15 residues in the CDR3.

The chain employs TRBV5-5 and TRBJ1-3; 7 bases line up with TRBD1. CDR3 length: 16 residues. The J segment lost 1 base and the V segment lost 0 bases, leaving 4 bases of the junction unmatched. Germline assignment: CDR1 SGHKS and CDR2 YYEKEE (reference sequence). CDR3: CASSLAQGVSGNTIYF. The CDR3 DNA reads TGTGCCAGCAGCTTGGCTCAGGGGGTTTCTGGAAACACCATATATTTT.

The chain joins TRBV4-2 to TRBJ2-7; D is possibly TRBD2 (6 bases). CDR1 and CDR2 from the germline V gene are LGHNA and YNFKEQ. Trimming took off 2 bases at V and 4 bases at J, with 15 bases between the two ends. This CDR3 region has 15 residues. This CDR3 reads CASSQTPGGPYEQYF. The CDR3 nucleotides are TGTGCCAGCAGCCAAACCCCTGGAGGGCCGTACGAGCAGTACTTC.

The chain links TRBV2 to TRBJ1-1, with D tentatively TRBD1 (5 bases). The CDR3 contains 14 residues. V lost 4 bases to trimming and J lost 1 base, with 10 bases between them. Germline CDR1 SNHLY, CDR2 FYNNEI. The CDR3 loop is CASSVEGTNTEAFF. CDR3 coding DNA: TGTGCCAGCAGTGTGGAGGGGACGAACACTGAAGCTTTCTTT.

This chain connects TRBV9 to TRBJ2-6; D might be TRBD2 (5 bases). There are 17 residues in the CDR3. Trimming pared 0 bases from V and 3 bases from J, leaving 13 bases between. CDR1 is SGDLS and CDR2 is YYNGEE in the germline V gene. Written as DNA, the CDR3 is TGTGCCAGCAGCGTAGGCTCCTCGACTATTGGGGCCAACGTCCTGACTTTC. Its protein product is CASSVGSSTIGANVLTF.

Here the CDR3 DNA reads TGTGCCAGCAGCTTAGAAGGAGGGACGACCTACGAGCAGTACTTC. Its protein is CASSLEGGTTYEQYF. The rearrangement joins TRBV7-2 to TRBJ2-7, with a weak D call TRBD2 (6 bases). The CDR3 spans 15 residues. Germline V CDR1 and CDR2: SGHTA, FQGNSA. The V end was cut by 1 base, the J end by 2 bases, with 12 bases between. The variable domain in full, completed from reference TRBV7-2 and TRBJ2-7, reads GAGVSQSPSNKVTEKGKDVELRCDPISGHTALYWYRQSLGQGLEFLIYFQGNSAPDKSGLPSDRFSAERTGGSVSTLTIQRTQQEDSAVYLCASSLEGGTTYEQYFGPGTRLTVT.

The rearrangement links TRBV20-1 to TRBJ1-1; D remains ambiguous. The germline gives CDR1 DFQATT, CDR2 SNEGSKA (reference sequence). Deletions cut 3 bases from V and 5 bases from J, with 7 bases between. The CDR3 length is 11 residues. The CDR3 region has the DNA TGCAGTGCTAGCGGGGTGACTGAAGCTTTCTTT. Protein product: CSASGVTEAFF.

This clone appeared a single time. This chain uses TRBV10-3 with TRBJ1-3; D uncertain. There are 15 residues in the CDR3. CDR1 ENHRY and CDR2 SYGVKD come from the germline V gene. V gave up 3 bases and J gave up 0 bases, with 9 bases separating them. The CDR3 nucleotides are TGTGCCATCAGTGATCCAGGCCGCTCTGGAAACACCATATATTTT. It yields the protein CAISDPGRSGNTIYF.

The sample holds a few counts of this clone. V usage is TRBV5-1 and J usage is TRBJ1-1, with 9 bases identical to TRBD1. The CDR3 has 15 residues. Germline assignment: CDR1 SGHRS and CDR2 YFSETQ. The junction had 9 bases not matched to a gene; V was cut back by 6 bases and J by 3 bases. The CDR3 region has the DNA TGCGCCAGCAACCGGGACAGGGTTTCCGACACTGAAGCTTTCTTT. Encoded protein: CASNRDRVSDTEAFF.

This clone was detected only a few times. The rearrangement joins TRBV2 to TRBJ1-2, with D possibly being TRBD1 (5 bases). V was pared by 4 bases and J by 6 bases, with 12 bases between. The CDR3 consists of 13 residues. Germline values: CDR1 SNHLY, CDR2 FYNNEI. The CDR3 is CASSVIQANGYTF. The CDR3 DNA reads as TGTGCCAGCAGTGTGATACAGGCGAATGGCTACACCTTC.

This clone has a count of ten or more. The chain is built from TRBV7-9 and TRBJ2-4; D is perhaps TRBD1 (5 bases). The CDR3 covers 15 residues. The V gene lost 4 bases and the J gene lost 4 bases, with 14 bases spanning the gap. Germline CDR1 and CDR2: SEHNR and FQNEAQ (reference sequence). The CDR3 is CASSSRQGGKNIQYF. CDR3 bases: TGTGCCAGCAGCTCGCGGCAGGGCGGTAAAAACATTCAGTACTTC.

The genes are TRBV6-6 and TRBJ1-3; 7 nucleotides agree with TRBD1. The CDR3 sequence is 13 residues long. Per germline, CDR1 MNHNY and CDR2 SVGAGI (reference sequence). The ends lost 7 bases at V and 1 base at J; junction bases unmatched: 1. The CDR3 here is CASNRGSGNTIYF. CDR3 nucleotides: TGTGCCAGCAACAGGGGATCTGGAAACACCATATATTTT.

This chain links TRBV15 with TRBJ2-1, with TRBD2 matching 13 bases. Germline CDR1 reads LNHNV; CDR2 reads YYDKDF (reference sequence). Trimming cost V 0 bases and J 16 bases; bases outside gene matches: 9. The CDR3 length is 15 residues. As DNA, the CDR3 is TGTGCCACCAGCAGAGATCGACTAGCGGGGGGCCGACTTTTCTTC. This codes for CATSRDRLAGGRLFF.

The chain uses TRBV6-1 and TRBJ1-2; 7 nucleotides align to TRBD1. The CDR3 is 13 residues long. The junction had 4 bases not matched to a gene; V was cut back by 2 bases and J by 7 bases. Germline CDR1 is MNHNS and CDR2 is SASEGT. DNA of the CDR3: TGTGCCAGCAGTGAACGACAGGGCGGTGGCTACACCTTC. Translation: CASSERQGGGYTF.